This T cell receptor beta chain derives from a study of T cell repertoires in cytomegalovirus infection (dated by TCRdb to between 2018 and 2021). About the study as a whole: Recently identified HLA-C-restricted CMV epitopes, whose presentation resists viral immunomodulation, were targeted by peptide stimulations together with well-studied HLA-B-restricted epitopes. Donor HLA type was relevant to the analysis, as public TCR beta signatures indicated carriage of CMV infection together with the matching HLA type.

The instrument given in TCRdb is Illumina HiSeq 1500. TCRdb itself trimmed the public reads at Q25 with fastp, ran MiXCR and retained productive beta chains. Here each entry gathers all rows of one CDR3 protein and keeps the most common genes and DNA. The sample table contains hundreds of thousands of distinct CDR3 sequences; only one count was recorded for more than 30% of them. The ten largest clonotypes hold 17% of the sample. Between the V and J ends, shortened by 1 base and 2 bases respectively, the junction contains 10 bases. The CDR3 spans 15 residues, from the cysteine through the phenylalanine. Only the CDR3 DNA is retained, 45 bases long and in frame from the first base. As encoded in the germline V gene, CDR1 is SGHVS while CDR2 is FQNEAQ. Explained via the paper, the treatment or condition label denotes: in vitro stimulation with specific CMV peptide epitopes to enrich CMV-specific T cells.

This clonotype was observed a few times. Its antigen is currently not known. No base quality values were provided; no much bigger clone lies one nucleotide off. Broad study findings and their caveats: Carriers of CMV infection plus the relevant HLA type were discriminated by the cumulative frequency of public TCR beta family members in the study cohort and in an independent roughly 400-donor cohort. The ex vivo response was dominated by HLA-C-restricted CMV-specific TCR beta clonotypes, which also provided the single most frequent clonotype in two of eight donors.

The chain is assembled from TRBV7-8 and TRBJ2-3, with a weak D call of TRBD2 (6 bases match). This receptor was taken from a human donor in good health (CMV status not recorded). Some clones in this sample may be carry-over from other donors' samples. The material was cultured PBMCs, obtained from culture after CMV antigen stimulation. The bases are TGTGCCAGCAGCTTAGTCCGCGGGACCACAGATACGCAGTATTTT. It specifies CASSLVRGTTDTQYF.